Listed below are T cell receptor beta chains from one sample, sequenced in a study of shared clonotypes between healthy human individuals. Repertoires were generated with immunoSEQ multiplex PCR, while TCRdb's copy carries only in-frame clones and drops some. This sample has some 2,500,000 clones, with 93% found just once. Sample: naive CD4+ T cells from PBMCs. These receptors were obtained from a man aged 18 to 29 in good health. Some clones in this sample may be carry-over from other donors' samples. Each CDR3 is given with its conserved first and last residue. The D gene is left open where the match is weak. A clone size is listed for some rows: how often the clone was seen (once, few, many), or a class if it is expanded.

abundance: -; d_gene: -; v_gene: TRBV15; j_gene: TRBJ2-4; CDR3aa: CATSRDPDNRLSKNIQYF; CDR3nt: TGTGCCACCAGCAGAGATCCGGATAACAGGTTGTCCAAAAACATTCAGTACTTC
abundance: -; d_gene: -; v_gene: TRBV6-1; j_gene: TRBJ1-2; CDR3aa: CASSDRGSRDGYTF; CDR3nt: TGTGCCAGCAGTGATCGGGGATCGCGTGATGGCTACACCTTC
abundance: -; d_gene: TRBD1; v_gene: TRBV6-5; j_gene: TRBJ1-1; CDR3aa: CASRLGTGAEAFF; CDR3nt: TGTGCCAGCAGGTTGGGGACAGGCGCTGAAGCTTTCTTT
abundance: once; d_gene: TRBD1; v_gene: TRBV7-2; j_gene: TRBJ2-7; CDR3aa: CASSRRDRAYEQYF; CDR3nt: TGTGCCAGCAGCCGGCGGGACAGGGCCTACGAGCAGTACTTC
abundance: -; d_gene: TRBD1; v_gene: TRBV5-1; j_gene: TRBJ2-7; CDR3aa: CASSTGTGAYEQYF; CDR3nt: TGCGCCAGCAGCACCGGGACAGGGGCCTACGAGCAGTACTTC
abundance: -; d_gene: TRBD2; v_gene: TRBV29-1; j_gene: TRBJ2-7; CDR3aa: CSVEERSQAGGSYEQYF; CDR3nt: TGCAGCGTTGAAGAACGGAGCCAGGCGGGAGGGTCCTACGAGCAGTACTTC
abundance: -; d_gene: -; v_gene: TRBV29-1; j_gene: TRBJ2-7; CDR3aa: CSAAGHRRYEQYF; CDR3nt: TGCAGCGCTGCCGGCCACCGCCGCTACGAGCAGTACTTC
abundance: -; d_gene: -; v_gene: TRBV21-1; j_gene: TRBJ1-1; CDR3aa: CASRPPGRMNTEAFF; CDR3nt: TGTGCCAGCCGACCTCCGGGACGGATGAACACTGAAGCTTTCTTT
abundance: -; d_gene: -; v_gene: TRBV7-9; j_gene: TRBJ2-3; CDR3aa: CASSLRGEDTQYF; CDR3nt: TGTGCCAGCAGCTTAAGGGGGGAAGATACGCAGTATTTT
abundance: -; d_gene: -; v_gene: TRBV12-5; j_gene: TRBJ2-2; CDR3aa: CASGLVDARWNTGELFF; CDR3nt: TGTGCTAGTGGTTTGGTAGACGCCAGGTGGAACACCGGGGAGCTGTTTTTT
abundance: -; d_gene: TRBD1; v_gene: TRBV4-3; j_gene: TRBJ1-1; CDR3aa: CASSQGDRNTEAFF; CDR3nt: TGCGCCAGCAGCCAAGGGGACAGGAACACTGAAGCTTTCTTT
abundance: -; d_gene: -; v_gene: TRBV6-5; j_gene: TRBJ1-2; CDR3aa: CASSWGAAGTSYGYTF; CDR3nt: TGTGCCAGCAGTTGGGGTGCGGCAGGGACTAGCTATGGCTACACCTTC
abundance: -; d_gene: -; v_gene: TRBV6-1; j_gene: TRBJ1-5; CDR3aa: CASSGPSGEDQPQHF; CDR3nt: TGTGCCAGCAGTGGTCCGTCCGGGGAAGATCAGCCCCAGCATTTT
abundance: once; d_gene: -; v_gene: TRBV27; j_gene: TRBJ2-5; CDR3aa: CASSLRETQYF; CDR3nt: TGTGCCAGCAGTTTACGAGAGACCCAGTACTTC
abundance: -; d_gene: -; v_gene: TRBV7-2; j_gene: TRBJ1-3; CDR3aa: CASSPTGVSGNTIYF; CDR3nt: TGTGCCAGCAGCCCAACCGGGGTCTCTGGAAACACCATATATTTT
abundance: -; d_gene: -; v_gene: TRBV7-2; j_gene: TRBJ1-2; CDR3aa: CASSLGGSYGYTF; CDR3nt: TGTGCCAGCAGCTTAGGGGGCAGCTATGGCTACACCTTC
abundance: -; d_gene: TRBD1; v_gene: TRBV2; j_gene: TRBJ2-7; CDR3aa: CASSGGVHRGPYEQYF; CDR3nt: TGTGCCAGCAGTGGGGGTGTCCACAGGGGCCCCTACGAGCAGTACTTC
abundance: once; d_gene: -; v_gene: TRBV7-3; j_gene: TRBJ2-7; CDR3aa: CASSFPGIDEQYF; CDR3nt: TGTGCCAGCAGCTTTCCCGGGATCGACGAGCAGTACTTC
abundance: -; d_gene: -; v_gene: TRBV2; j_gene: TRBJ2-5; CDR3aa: CASIGQEYQETQYF; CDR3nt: TGTGCCAGCATAGGCCAGGAATACCAAGAGACCCAGTACTTC
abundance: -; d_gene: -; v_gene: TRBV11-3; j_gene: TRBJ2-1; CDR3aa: CASSLGIAGEQFF; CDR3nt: TGTGCCAGCAGCTTAGGAATAGCAGGCGAGCAGTTCTTC
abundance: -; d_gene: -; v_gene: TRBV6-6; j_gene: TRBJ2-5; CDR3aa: CASSYGTSQETQYF; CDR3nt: TGTGCCAGCAGTTACGGAACTAGTCAAGAGACCCAGTACTTC
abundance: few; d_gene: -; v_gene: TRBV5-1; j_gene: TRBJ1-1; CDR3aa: CASTPDSNTEAFF; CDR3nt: TGCGCCAGCACCCCTGACAGTAACACTGAAGCTTTCTTT
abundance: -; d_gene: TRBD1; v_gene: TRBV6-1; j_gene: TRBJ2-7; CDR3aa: CASRPDRVEQYF; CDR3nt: TGTGCCAGCAGACCCGACAGGGTCGAGCAGTACTTC
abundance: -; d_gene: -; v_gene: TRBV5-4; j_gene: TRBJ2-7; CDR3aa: CASSLSPPSEQYF; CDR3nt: TGTGCCAGCAGCTTGTCCCCTCCTTCGGAGCAGTACTTC
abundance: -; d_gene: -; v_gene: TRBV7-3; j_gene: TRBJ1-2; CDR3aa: CASSSGAGYGYTF; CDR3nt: TGTGCCAGCAGCTCCGGGGCGGGCTATGGCTACACCTTC
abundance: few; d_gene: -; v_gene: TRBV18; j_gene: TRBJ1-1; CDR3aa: CASSPAQSGAVNTEAFF; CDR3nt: TGTGCCAGCTCACCAGCTCAGTCCGGCGCGGTGAACACTGAAGCTTTCTTT
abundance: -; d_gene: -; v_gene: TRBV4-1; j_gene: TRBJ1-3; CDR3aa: CASSQALGLRGNTIYF; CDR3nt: TGCGCCAGCAGCCAAGCTCTGGGGCTACGAGGAAACACCATATATTTT
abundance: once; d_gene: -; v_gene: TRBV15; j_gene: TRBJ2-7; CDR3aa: CATSTRVALEQYF; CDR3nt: TGTGCCACCAGCACCCGTGTCGCCTTAGAGCAGTACTTC
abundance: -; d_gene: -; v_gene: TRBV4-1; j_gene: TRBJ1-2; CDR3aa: CASSGPAGSETNYGYTF; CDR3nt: TGCGCCAGCAGCGGCCCGGCAGGCAGTGAGACTAACTATGGCTACACCTTC
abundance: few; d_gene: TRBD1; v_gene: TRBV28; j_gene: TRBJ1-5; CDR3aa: CASSPGQVRAQPQHF; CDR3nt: TGTGCCAGCAGCCCAGGACAGGTTCGGGCTCAGCCCCAGCATTTT
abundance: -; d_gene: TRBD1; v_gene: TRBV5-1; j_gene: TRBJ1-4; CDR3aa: CASSLAGTGDGTNEKLFF; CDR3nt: TGCGCCAGCAGCTTAGCCGGGACAGGGGATGGCACTAATGAAAAACTGTTTTTT
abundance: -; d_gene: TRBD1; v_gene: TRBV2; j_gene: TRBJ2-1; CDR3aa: CASTGTGGSSYNEQFF; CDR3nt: TGTGCCAGCACCGGGACAGGGGGGAGCTCCTACAATGAGCAGTTCTTC
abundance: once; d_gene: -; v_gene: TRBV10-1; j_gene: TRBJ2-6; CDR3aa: CASSEGGAGANVLTF; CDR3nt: TGCGCCAGCAGTGAAGGGGGGGCTGGGGCCAACGTCCTGACTTTC
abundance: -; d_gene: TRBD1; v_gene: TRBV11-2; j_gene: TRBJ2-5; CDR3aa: CASSLNRGQETQYF; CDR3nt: TGTGCCAGCAGCTTAAACAGGGGACAAGAGACCCAGTACTTC
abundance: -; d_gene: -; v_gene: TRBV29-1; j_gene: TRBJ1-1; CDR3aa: CSVAGSISPGNTEAFF; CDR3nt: TGCAGCGTTGCTGGCAGCATCTCCCCCGGGAACACTGAAGCTTTCTTT
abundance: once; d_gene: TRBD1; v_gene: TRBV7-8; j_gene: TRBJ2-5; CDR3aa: CASSSGQGTETQYF; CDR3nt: TGTGCCAGCAGCTCTGGACAGGGGACAGAGACCCAGTACTTC
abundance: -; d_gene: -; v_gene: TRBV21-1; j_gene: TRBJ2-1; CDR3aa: CASSKVWSRGFFQAYNEQFF; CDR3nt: TGTGCCAGCAGCAAAGTGTGGTCCAGGGGGTTCTTTCAGGCCTACAATGAGCAGTTCTTC
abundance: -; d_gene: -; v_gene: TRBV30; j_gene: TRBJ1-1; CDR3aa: CACTPGIEAFF; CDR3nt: TGTGCCTGTACCCCGGGCATTGAAGCTTTCTTT
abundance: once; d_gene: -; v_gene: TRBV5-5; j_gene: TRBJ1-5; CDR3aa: CASSLGGHGNQPQHF; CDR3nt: TGTGCCAGCAGCTTGGGGGGGCACGGCAATCAGCCCCAGCATTTT
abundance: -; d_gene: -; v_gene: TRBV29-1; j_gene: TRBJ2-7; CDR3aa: CSVDIRVSGKLDEQYF; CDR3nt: TGCAGCGTTGATATTCGGGTCAGTGGGAAGCTCGACGAGCAGTACTTC
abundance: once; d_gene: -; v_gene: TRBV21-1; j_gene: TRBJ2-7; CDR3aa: CASEGTGREYEQYF; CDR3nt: TGTGCCAGCGAAGGGACAGGGAGAGAATACGAGCAGTACTTC
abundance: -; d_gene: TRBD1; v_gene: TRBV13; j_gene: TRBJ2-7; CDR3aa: CASSTRQGGYEQYF; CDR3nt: TGTGCCAGCAGCACCCGACAGGGCGGCTACGAGCAGTACTTC
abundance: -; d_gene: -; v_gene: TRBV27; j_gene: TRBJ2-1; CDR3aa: CASEGGPRSEQFF; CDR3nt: TGTGCCAGCGAGGGGGGTCCTCGGAGTGAGCAGTTCTTC
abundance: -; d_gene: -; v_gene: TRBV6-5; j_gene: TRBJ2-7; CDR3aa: CASSTPPGLRQYF; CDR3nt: TGTGCCAGCAGCACACCGCCGGGCCTCCGGCAGTACTTC
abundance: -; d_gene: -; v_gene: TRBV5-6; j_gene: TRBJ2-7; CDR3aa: CASSLEGASYEQYF; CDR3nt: TGTGCCAGCAGCTTGGAAGGGGCTTCGTACGAGCAGTACTTC
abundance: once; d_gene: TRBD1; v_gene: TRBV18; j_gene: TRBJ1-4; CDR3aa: CASSSETGGGEKLFF; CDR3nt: TGTGCCAGCTCATCCGAAACAGGGGGCGGTGAAAAACTGTTTTTT
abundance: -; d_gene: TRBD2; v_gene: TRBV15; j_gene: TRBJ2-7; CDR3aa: CATSRDIGLAALYEQYF; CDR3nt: TGTGCCACCAGCAGAGATATTGGACTAGCGGCCTTGTACGAGCAGTACTTC
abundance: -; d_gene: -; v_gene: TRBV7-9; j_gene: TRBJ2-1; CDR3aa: CASSFADYRLNEQFF; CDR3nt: TGTGCCAGCAGCTTCGCCGACTACCGCTTAAATGAGCAGTTCTTC
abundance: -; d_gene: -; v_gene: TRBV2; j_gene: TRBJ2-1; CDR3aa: CASSPTDALNEQFF; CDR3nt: TGTGCCAGCAGCCCGACAGACGCCCTCAATGAGCAGTTCTTC
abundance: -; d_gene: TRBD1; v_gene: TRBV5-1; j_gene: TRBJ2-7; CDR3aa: CASSPKGQDYEQYF; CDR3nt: TGCGCCAGCAGCCCGAAAGGACAGGACTACGAGCAGTACTTC
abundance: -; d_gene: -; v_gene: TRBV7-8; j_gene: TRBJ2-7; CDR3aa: CASSTYVGTYEQYF; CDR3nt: TGTGCCAGCAGCACCTATGTTGGGACCTACGAGCAGTACTTC